Listed here are 9 T cell receptor beta chains from one sample, sequenced in a study of shared T cell receptors in the human thymus (dated by TCRdb to the early 2020s). Libraries were built with the immunoSEQ multiplex PCR assay. TCRdb provides this immuneACCESS table in a form limited to in-frame rearrangements. Some clones are lacking; in checked studies, under half of them reflect an unresolved V gene, and why the rest are absent is not known. The sample table contains about 380,000 clones; only one count was recorded for roughly 94% of them. The top ten constitute 0.015% to 0.02% of the sample. The source material was thymocytes. The receptors here all came from a human donor.

The CDR3 is CATSRARDRDLGGSYNEQFF. The CDR3 DNA sequence: TGTGCCACCAGCAGAGCCCGGGACAGGGATTTGGGGGGGTCCTACAATGAGCAGTTCTTC. The chain carries TRBV15 and TRBJ2-1; 9 bases agree with TRBD1. The CDR3 length is 20 residues. Per the germline V gene, CDR1 is LNHNV and CDR2 is YYDKDF (reference sequence). The ends lost 1 base at V and 1 base at J; junction bases unmatched: 14.

The V call is TRBV7-9, the J call TRBJ1-2, with a weak D call TRBD1 (5 bases). CDR3 length equals 14 residues. V dropped 5 bases and J dropped 8 bases, with 18 bases sitting between them. Germline V gene lookup returns CDR1 SEHNR and CDR2 FQNEAQ (reference sequence). For the CDR3, the DNA is TGTGCCAGCAGCAAGGACAATACGGGGCGAGGCTACACCTTC. This codes for CASSKDNTGRGYTF.

The CDR3 spells CASSLDRDNYGYTF. CDR3 nucleotides: TGTGCCAGCAGCTTGGACAGGGATAACTATGGCTACACCTTC. The chain carries TRBV7-2 and TRBJ1-2; TRBD1 aligns across 8 bases. Germline CDR1 is SGHTA and CDR2 is FQGNSA. The CDR3 runs to 14 residues. Germline trimming cut 3 bases from V and 1 base from J; bases unmatched to any gene: 1.

The CDR3 loop is CASSILGGEETQYF. The CDR3 DNA follows: TGTGCCAGTAGTATCCTGGGGGGCGAAGAGACCCAGTACTTC. This rearrangement joins TRBV19 to TRBJ2-5; either TRBD1 or TRBD2 may fit D (6 bases each). Germline CDR1 LNHDA, CDR2 SQIVND (reference sequence). The CDR3 length is 14 residues. The V end lost 3 bases, the J end lost 3 bases, and 11 bases lay between the germline ends. The variable domain in full, with the rest retrieved from reference TRBV19 and TRBJ2-5, is DGGITQSPKYLFRKEGQNVTLSCEQNLNHDAMYWYRQDPGQGLRLIYYSQIVNDFQKGDIAEGYSVSREKKESFPLTVTSAQKNPTAFYLCASSILGGEETQYFGPGTRLLVL.

The chain has TRBV11-2 and TRBJ2-2, with TRBD1 matching over 8 bases. Germline values: CDR1 SGHAT, CDR2 FQNNGV. V dropped 5 bases and J dropped 6; count of bases not matched to a gene: 2. This CDR3 contains 13 residues. The CDR3 sequence: CASSVDRAGELFF. CDR3 sequence (DNA): TGTGCCAGCAGCGTGGACAGGGCCGGGGAGCTGTTTTTT.

The rearrangement joins TRBV11-3 to TRBJ2-2; D not certain. This CDR3 region has 15 residues. CDR1 and CDR2 (germline): SGHNT, YENEEA. Trimming cost V 4 bases and J 5 bases, with 14 bases left between them. In DNA, the CDR3 is TGTGCCAGCAGCTCCTCCGTGGCTTGGACCGGGGAGCTGTTTTTT. Translated: CASSSSVAWTGELFF.

This clone came up once. The germline gene is not matched at one end of the junction; a read error may be the cause. The V and J genes are TRBV14 and TRBJ2-6; D ambiguous. The CDR3 length is 17 residues. Germline assignment: CDR1 SGHDN and CDR2 FVKESK. CDR3 protein: CASTQDRHTGGANVLTF. DNA for the CDR3: TGTGCCAGCACCCAAGATAGGCACACGGGTGGGGCCAACGTCCTGACTTTC.

J is TRBJ2-1 and V is TRBV27; 7 bases agree with TRBD2. There are 18 residues in the CDR3. CDR1 and CDR2 (germline): MNHEY, SMNVEV (reference sequence). With 7 bases clipped from V and 3 bases from J, the junction kept 18 bases outside the gene matches. For the CDR3, the DNA is TGTGCCAGCACTCCCGGAGGCTGGCTAGCGGAACTCTACAATGAGCAGTTCTTC. Residues: CASTPGGWLAELYNEQFF.

The chain combines TRBV19 with TRBJ2-1; TRBD2 matches 7 bases. Trimming cost V 2 bases and J 5 bases; bases outside gene matches: 12. The CDR3 contains 17 residues. Looked up from germline, CDR1 is LNHDA and CDR2 is SQIVND (reference sequence). The CDR3 here is CASSISRGLRGDNEQFF. The CDR3 DNA sequence: TGTGCCAGTAGTATAAGCCGGGGCCTACGGGGGGACAATGAGCAGTTCTTC.